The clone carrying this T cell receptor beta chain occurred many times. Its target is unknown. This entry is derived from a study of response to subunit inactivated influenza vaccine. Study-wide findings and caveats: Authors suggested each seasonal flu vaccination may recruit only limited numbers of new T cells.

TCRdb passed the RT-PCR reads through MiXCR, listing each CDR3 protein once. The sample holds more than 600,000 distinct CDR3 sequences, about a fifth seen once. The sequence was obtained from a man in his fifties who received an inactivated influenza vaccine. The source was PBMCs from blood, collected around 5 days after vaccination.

Here the CDR3 DNA reads TGTGCCAGCAGTTTAGGGTATCAGGAAGCTTTCTTT. Residues: CASSLGYQEAFF. The gene calls are TRBV12-3 or TRBV12-4 and TRBJ1-1; D is ambiguous. CDR3 length equals 12 residues. V shed 1 base and J shed 8 bases, with 8 bases lying between them.